This T cell receptor (beta chain) was recorded in a study of shared clonotypes between healthy human individuals. CDR3 length: 17 residues. Looked up from germline, CDR1 is MGHRA and CDR2 is YSYEKL. V dropped 1 base and J dropped 4 bases, with 17 bases sitting between them. This clone showed up just once. The assay was run at deep level. Sequencing used immunoSEQ multiplex PCR; TCRdb keeps in-frame clones, though not all of them. Among about 500,000 clones listed, 77% were seen once. The V gene is TRBV4-1, the J gene TRBJ2-1; tentative D call: TRBD1 (6 bases). The sequencing sample was made of PBMCs. The TCR was taken from a woman in her thirties or forties in good health. Some clones in this sample may be carry-over from other donors' samples. CDR3 sequence (DNA): TGCGCCAGCAGCCAAGCGCACGCAGGGACAAATTACAATGAGCAGTTCTTC. Translating it yields CASSQAHAGTNYNEQFF.